A selection of T cell receptor beta chains follows, all from one sample in a study of blood T cell repertoires in COVID-19. TCRdb's table, derived via immunoSEQ multiplex PCR, lists solely in-frame clones and lacks some. Here the sample spans about 300,000 clones, around 85% being singletons. Sample: PBMCs or T cells enriched from blood (not recorded which). These receptors were obtained from a woman aged 25-40 years who had been exposed to COVID-19. Both conserved end residues are trimmed from each CDR3.

v_gene: TRBV2; CDR3aa: ASRVTGSANEKLF
v_gene: TRBV30; CDR3aa: AWSVTSGGADTQY
v_gene: TRBV19; CDR3aa: ASSPDSFSTQY
v_gene: TRBV7-2; CDR3aa: ASSLVADTEAF
v_gene: TRBV5-4; CDR3aa: ASRTSGGTAYNEQF
v_gene: TRBV10-3; CDR3aa: AISGNPGLAAEETQY
v_gene: TRBV28; CDR3aa: ASSLLVYSNQPQH
v_gene: TRBV7-2; CDR3aa: ASSPRKGAYEQY
v_gene: TRBV30; CDR3aa: AWTGSYGYT
v_gene: TRBV10-2; CDR3aa: ASSGTGGGYEQF
v_gene: TRBV5-1; CDR3aa: ASTQAFGSGANVLT
v_gene: TRBV7-2; CDR3aa: ASSPQAGGSLYEQY
v_gene: TRBV28; CDR3aa: ASSFRGQTYNEQF
v_gene: TRBV29-1; CDR3aa: SVEDSIGAPSYEQY
v_gene: TRBV2; CDR3aa: ASSETGYGYT
v_gene: TRBV5-4; CDR3aa: ASSLGDRVGNIQY
v_gene: TRBV28; CDR3aa: ASSPSSEGGWSYEQY
v_gene: TRBV12-3/TRBV12-4; CDR3aa: ASSFKGGSKAF
v_gene: TRBV30; CDR3aa: AWSRGVYYEQY
v_gene: TRBV5-1; CDR3aa: ASSSRQGASEQY
v_gene: TRBV11-2; CDR3aa: ASTRTGDGSYNEQF
v_gene: TRBV5-1; CDR3aa: ASSLVPTGGRETQY
v_gene: TRBV9; CDR3aa: ASSARQGGALNTEAF
v_gene: TRBV27; CDR3aa: ASSTIQRDTQY
v_gene: TRBV19; CDR3aa: ASSPSQGRTIGYT
v_gene: TRBV9; CDR3aa: ASSFRQTNTGELF
v_gene: TRBV10-1; CDR3aa: ASSESGSNSPLH
v_gene: TRBV3-1/TRBV3-2; CDR3aa: ASSQGRGYGYT
v_gene: TRBV9; CDR3aa: ASSVDAGVLRELF
v_gene: TRBV15; CDR3aa: ATSRYTGESYNEQF
v_gene: TRBV12-3/TRBV12-4; CDR3aa: ASSRGTQY
v_gene: TRBV21-1; CDR3aa: ASSKASLSGNYEQY
v_gene: TRBV2; CDR3aa: ASSPDEDYGYT
v_gene: TRBV19; CDR3aa: ASSIVADNSPLH
v_gene: TRBV5-1; CDR3aa: ASSVGLAGAADTQY
v_gene: TRBV11-2; CDR3aa: ASSLLQGRYEQY
v_gene: TRBV28; CDR3aa: ACVRRAEAF
v_gene: TRBV6-5; CDR3aa: ASRGPGGNQPQH
v_gene: TRBV18; CDR3aa: ASSPAGVSIYEQY
v_gene: TRBV5-1; CDR3aa: ASSLLAGVLRGELF
v_gene: TRBV6-5; CDR3aa: ASSLTGNSYNEQF
v_gene: TRBV30; CDR3aa: AWSGGAETTDTQY